This T cell receptor beta chain was sequenced during a study of T-cell reconstitution after alpha-beta-depleted transplantation in children. TCRbeta library construction was performed incorporating unique molecular identifiers. In TCRdb, the PCR reads were re-called with MiXCR into one record per CDR3 protein. In the table there are 60,000 to 70,000 distinct CDR3 sequences, 4.9% of which are singletons. This CDR3 region has 14 residues. Trimming removed 6 bases from V and 8 bases from J; junction bases left unmatched: 10. Germline lookup yields CDR1 SGHRS and CDR2 YFSETQ. This clonotype appeared many times.

The starting material was PBMCs, mostly from graft donor cells, obtained 180 days after TCRalphabeta/CD19-depleted stem cell transplant. The source is a boy under two years old who had a stem cell transplant for acute myeloid leukemia, so the T cells may come from the graft donor. The V and J genes are TRBV5-1 and TRBJ2-4, with TRBD1 matching 8 bases. CDR3 nucleotide sequence: TGCGCCAGCACCTTAGGTCAGGGGGCGGACATTCAGTACTTC. Protein: CASTLGQGADIQYF.